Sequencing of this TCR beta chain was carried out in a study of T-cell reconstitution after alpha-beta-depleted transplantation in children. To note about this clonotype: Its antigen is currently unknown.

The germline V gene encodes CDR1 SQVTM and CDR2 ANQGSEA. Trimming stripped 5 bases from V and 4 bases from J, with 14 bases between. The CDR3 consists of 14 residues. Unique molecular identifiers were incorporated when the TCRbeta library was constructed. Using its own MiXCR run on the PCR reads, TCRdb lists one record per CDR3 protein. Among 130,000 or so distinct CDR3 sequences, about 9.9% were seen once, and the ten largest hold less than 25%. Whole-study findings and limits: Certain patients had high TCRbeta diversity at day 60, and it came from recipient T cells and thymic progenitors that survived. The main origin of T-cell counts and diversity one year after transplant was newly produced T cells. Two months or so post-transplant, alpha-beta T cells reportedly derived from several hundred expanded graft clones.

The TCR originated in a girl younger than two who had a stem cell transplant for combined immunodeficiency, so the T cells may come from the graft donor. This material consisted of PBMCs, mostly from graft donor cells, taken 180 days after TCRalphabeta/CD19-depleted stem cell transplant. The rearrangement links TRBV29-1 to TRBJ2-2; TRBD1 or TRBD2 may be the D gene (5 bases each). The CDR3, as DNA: TGCAGCGTTTTGAGAGGGACGGGCACCGGGGAGCTGTTTTTT. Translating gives CSVLRGTGTGELFF.